This is a list of T cell receptor beta chains from one sample in a study of T cell repertoires in cytomegalovirus infection. TCRdb re-derived calls from the reads in MiXCR, one entry per CDR3 protein. The table includes approximately 130,000 distinct CDR3 sequences, about 10% detected once. The specimen was PBMCs. Receptor source: a human donor in good health (CMV status not recorded). Some clones in this sample may be carry-over from other donors' samples. The CDR3 runs from the conserved cysteine through the conserved F or W. The D gene is left open where the match is weak. A row's size may be missing; if present it is once, few, many or a size class.

V	size	J	D	DNA	CDR3
TRBV28	many	TRBJ2-3	TRBD2	TGTGCCAGCAGTTCGTCGACTAGCGGGGGATCCACAGATACGCAGTATTTT	CASSSSTSGGSTDTQYF
TRBV7-2	many	TRBJ2-7	NA	TGTGCCAGCAGCCTAGGGAGGGGGGCGGTCTACGAGCAGTACTTC	CASSLGRGAVYEQYF
TRBV7-9	many	TRBJ1-6	NA	TGTGCCAGCAGCTTAGGATTAGCTAATTCACCCCTCCACTTT	CASSLGLANSPLHF
TRBV18	many	TRBJ2-1	NA	TGTGCCAGCTCACCACCCCGGGGGAGAGGGAATGAGCAGTTCTTC	CASSPPRGRGNEQFF
TRBV20-1	few	TRBJ2-5	TRBD2	TGCAGTGCTAGCGGGGGGTTAGGTCAAGAGACCCAGTACTTC	CSASGGLGQETQYF
TRBV7-3	many	TRBJ1-1	NA	TGTGCCAGCAGCCAACCTCCCGGCACTGAAGCTTTCTTT	CASSQPPGTEAFF
TRBV7-2	many	TRBJ2-3	TRBD1	TGTGCCAGCAGACCTGGGACAGGGGGTCAAACAGATACGCAGTATTTT	CASRPGTGGQTDTQYF
TRBV20-1	many	TRBJ2-7	TRBD2	TGCAGTGTGGGTAGCGGGGGGTTACCCTACGAGCAGTACTTC	CSVGSGGLPYEQYF
TRBV29-1	NA	TRBJ1-4	NA	TGCAGCGTTGCCCCGGATGGGCCAGGTGAAAAACTGTTTTTT	CSVAPDGPGEKLFF
TRBV29-1	many	TRBJ1-1	NA	TGCAGCGTTGGTAAGGGGAACACTGAAGCTTTCTTT	CSVGKGNTEAFF
TRBV20-1	NA	TRBJ2-2	TRBD2	TGCAGTGCTAGAGATGAGGGTAGCGGGGGGGCGGACACCGGGGAGCTGTTTTTT	CSARDEGSGGADTGELFF
TRBV11-2	many	TRBJ2-1	TRBD1	TGTGCCAGCAGCTCCCGACAGGGTGGGAGTGAGCAGTTCTTC	CASSSRQGGSEQFF
TRBV7-2	many	TRBJ2-7	TRBD1	TGTGCCAGCAGCCGGACAGGGCAGTCCTACGAGCAGTACTTC	CASSRTGQSYEQYF
TRBV12-3/TRBV12-4	many	TRBJ2-6	NA	TGTGCCAGCAGTTTAGGGGTGGGGGCTGGGGCCAACGTCCTGACTTTC	CASSLGVGAGANVLTF
TRBV7-9	many	TRBJ1-1	NA	TGTGCCAGCAGCCTTGATACCCAGGGGAACACTGAAGCTTTCTTT	CASSLDTQGNTEAFF
TRBV23-1	NA	TRBJ2-3	NA	TGCGCCTCTCAGTTGGGGAAGGATACGCAGTATTTT	CASQLGKDTQYF
TRBV6-4	few	TRBJ2-6	NA	TGTGCCAGCAGTCCGGACGCTGGGGCCAACGTCCTGACTTTC	CASSPDAGANVLTF
TRBV25-1	many	TRBJ2-1	NA	TGTGCCAGCAGGCCAGGGTATTCCTACAATGAGCAGTTCTTC	CASRPGYSYNEQFF
TRBV7-4	NA	TRBJ1-1	NA	TGTGCCAGCAGCCCCGACGGTCTGAACACTGAAGCTTTCTTT	CASSPDGLNTEAFF
TRBV19	many	TRBJ1-2	TRBD1	TGTGCCAGTACCTCGGACAGGCTGTATGGCTACACCTTC	CASTSDRLYGYTF
TRBV7-8	many	TRBJ2-1	NA	TGTGCCAGCAGCTTAGACGGGCCCTTAGATGAGCAGTTCTTC	CASSLDGPLDEQFF
TRBV20-1	few	TRBJ2-5	NA	TGCAGTGCTAGGCAAGCCCTTACTCAAGAGACCCAGTACTTC	CSARQALTQETQYF
TRBV20-1	NA	TRBJ1-5	NA	TGCAGTGCTGATGGGAAAAACAATCAGCCCCAGCATTTT	CSADGKNNQPQHF
TRBV7-9	many	TRBJ1-5	TRBD1	TGTGCCAGCGCCCAGGGGGAGGGACAGCCCCAGCATTTT	CASAQGEGQPQHF
TRBV20-1	many	TRBJ2-7	NA	TGCAGTGCTAGACCTTGGGAGGGGGGAGGCTCCTACGAGCAGTACTTC	CSARPWEGGGSYEQYF
TRBV28	many	TRBJ2-7	TRBD2	TGTGCCAGCAGTTTTAGCGGGGACAAGAGCGAGCAGTACTTC	CASSFSGDKSEQYF
TRBV20-1	NA	TRBJ2-5	NA	TGCAGTGCTAGAGATCTGACGAAAGAGACCCAGTACTTC	CSARDLTKETQYF
TRBV7-2	many	TRBJ2-5	TRBD2	TGTGCCAGCAGCCAATCGCGGGGGGGAGGGCAAGAGACCCAGTACTTC	CASSQSRGGGQETQYF
TRBV2	few	TRBJ2-7	TRBD1	TGTGCCAGCAGCCTGGGACAGGGGATTTATTGGCAGTACTTC	CASSLGQGIYWQYF
TRBV12-3/TRBV12-4	few	TRBJ1-2	NA	TGTGCCAGCAGTTTACGGGGCGGGAACTATGGCTACACCTTC	CASSLRGGNYGYTF
TRBV4-1	many	TRBJ2-1	NA	TGCGCCAGCAGCCAAGTTGCCCCCGGCTACAATGAGCAGTTCTTC	CASSQVAPGYNEQFF
TRBV20-1	many	TRBJ1-2	TRBD1	TGCAGTGCCATGACAGGGGGGGGCGGCTACACCTTC	CSAMTGGGGYTF
TRBV20-1	NA	TRBJ2-7	NA	TGCAGTGCTACCGACGGGCGAGACGAGCAGTACTTC	CSATDGRDEQYF
TRBV28	many	TRBJ2-1	TRBD2	TGTGCCACCAGACCGGGACTAGTCTACAATGAGCAGTTCTTC	CATRPGLVYNEQFF
TRBV29-1	NA	TRBJ1-5	NA	TGCAGCGTTGAAGGGGTCAATCAGCCCCAGCATTTT	CSVEGVNQPQHF
TRBV3-1	many	TRBJ2-3	TRBD2	TGTGCCAGCAGCCAAGACGGGACTAGAAGTGATACGCAGTATTTT	CASSQDGTRSDTQYF
TRBV12-3/TRBV12-4	many	TRBJ2-2	TRBD1	TGTGCCAGCAGTTTATCCCAGGGGGCCACCGGGGAGCTGTTTTTT	CASSLSQGATGELFF
TRBV2	few	TRBJ2-1	TRBD2	TGTGCCAGCATCGAGCGGGGCAGTTACAATGAGCAGTTCTTC	CASIERGSYNEQFF
TRBV20-1	few	TRBJ1-2	TRBD1	TGCAGTGCTAGAGATCAGGGGGCGACTAACTATGGCTACACCTTC	CSARDQGATNYGYTF
TRBV7-6	many	TRBJ2-3	NA	TGTGCCAGCAGCCAAGGGACGGTTGGGTCAGTGGCTACGCAGTATTTT	CASSQGTVGSVATQYF
TRBV28	many	TRBJ2-3	NA	TGTGCCAGCAGTACACCTCTTGCCAGCACAGATACGCAGTATTTT	CASSTPLASTDTQYF
TRBV2	few	TRBJ2-5	TRBD2	TGTGCCAGCGGCCAAGACGGGGGGGCCGAGACCCAGTACTTC	CASGQDGGAETQYF
TRBV19	NA	TRBJ2-5	NA	TGTGCCAGCTCCGGGGGTATAGCAGAACAAGAGACCCAGTACTTC	CASSGGIAEQETQYF
TRBV12-3/TRBV12-4	many	TRBJ1-3	NA	TGTGCCAGCAGTTTTCAGGGGAGCTCTGGAAACACCATATATTTT	CASSFQGSSGNTIYF
TRBV19	NA	TRBJ2-4	NA	TGTGCCAGTAGTCCAGCCAGGGGCGTTGGGGACATTCAGTACTTC	CASSPARGVGDIQYF
TRBV2	NA	TRBJ1-1	NA	TGTGCCAGCATGACCCCCGAGAACACTGAAGCTTTCTTT	CASMTPENTEAFF
TRBV10-3	NA	TRBJ1-6	NA	TGTGCCATCAGCCTAGGACAAAGCTCCTATAATTCACCCCTCCACTTT	CAISLGQSSYNSPLHF
TRBV2	few	TRBJ1-1	NA	TGTGCCAGCAGGCAGAGGGGTGAAGCTTTCTTT	CASRQRGEAFF
TRBV7-9	few	TRBJ2-1	NA	TGTGCCAGCAGCTTCGGACTATCCCACAATGAGCAGTTCTTC	CASSFGLSHNEQFF
TRBV10-3	NA	TRBJ2-1	TRBD2	TGTGCCATCAGTGGAGCGGGGGGAAACTACAATGAGCAGTTCTTC	CAISGAGGNYNEQFF
TRBV28	many	TRBJ1-5	NA	TGTGCCAGCAGTGCTCGGACAGCTACTCAGCCCCAGCATTTT	CASSARTATQPQHF
TRBV4-1	many	TRBJ1-2	NA	TGCGCCAGCAGCCAAGATTTTTACGGGGACTATGGCTACACCTTC	CASSQDFYGDYGYTF
TRBV7-2	many	TRBJ1-2	NA	TGTGCCAGCAGCTTAGCGACAGCCTATGGCTACACCTTC	CASSLATAYGYTF
TRBV5-1	few	TRBJ1-5	NA	TGCGCCAGCAGCAGGCGTGGGGATCAGCCCCAGCATTTT	CASSRRGDQPQHF